These 11 T cell receptor beta chains originate from one sample sequenced in a study of blood T cell repertoires in COVID-19. The data were produced by immunoSEQ multiplex PCR, yet TCRdb's version contains in-frame clones alone and is incomplete. The sample shows approximately 230,000 clones, 70% to 90% of them seen only once. The source material was PBMCs or T cells enriched from blood (not recorded which). These receptor sequences come from a middle-aged man who had recovered from COVID-19.

The chain carries TRBV4-1 and TRBJ2-1, with D possibly matching TRBD1 (7 bases). The ends were cut back, 2 bases at V and 9 bases at J, with 29 bases in the middle. The CDR3 loop spans 19 amino acids. Germline values: CDR1 MGHRA, CDR2 YSYEKL. The CDR3 DNA is TGCGCCAGCAGCCAAAGTCGTTCCGGTAGCTCGGACAGGAGGGGTGAGCAGTTCTTC. This encodes CASSQSRSGSSDRRGEQFF.

This chain links TRBV25-1 with TRBJ2-1; 7 nucleotides align to TRBD1. Losses at the gene ends were 3 bases for V and 4 bases for J; bases not matched to a gene: 3. Germline lookup yields CDR1 MGHDK and CDR2 SYGVNS. CDR3 size: 14 residues. In DNA form, the CDR3 reads TGTGCCAGCAGTGACCAGGGACAGTACAATGAGCAGTTCTTC. It codes for CASSDQGQYNEQFF. Full variable domain (remainder filled in from reference TRBV25-1 and TRBJ2-1): EADIYQTPRYLVIGTGKKITLECSQTMGHDKMYWYQQDPGMELHLIHYSYGVNSTEKGDLSSESTVSRIRTEHFPLTLESARPSHTSQYLCASSDQGQYNEQFFGPGTRLTVL.

Here the CDR3 reads CASSQFQGVAYEQYF. CDR3 in DNA: TGTGCCAGCAGCCAATTTCAGGGGGTAGCCTACGAGCAGTACTTC. This chain joins TRBV3-1 (or the pseudogene TRBV3-2) and TRBJ2-7; 7 nucleotides align to TRBD1. There are 15 residues in the CDR3. The germline CDR1 and CDR2 sequences are LGHDT and YNNKEL (reference sequence). V lost 2 bases and J lost 2; bases outside the gene matches: 6.

The chain couples TRBV15 to TRBJ2-3; 12 bases align to TRBD2. The CDR3 covers 16 residues. V lost 5 bases, J lost 2 bases, and 5 bases stayed unmatched. CDR1 and CDR2 (germline): LNHNV, YYDKDF (reference sequence). The CDR3: CATSGGLAGNTDTQYF. CDR3 sequence (DNA): TGTGCCACCAGCGGTGGACTAGCGGGGAACACAGATACGCAGTATTTT.

A single count supports this clone. The chain recombines TRBV30 with TRBJ1-2, with D maybe TRBD1 (6 bases). V shed 0 bases and J shed 4 bases, with 12 bases lying between them. This CDR3 contains 14 residues. Germline CDR1 is GTSNPN and CDR2 is SVGIG (reference sequence). CDR3 in amino acids: CAWSVGGGGYGYTF. The CDR3 nucleotides are TGTGCCTGGAGTGTAGGGGGGGGAGGCTATGGCTACACCTTC.

The sample holds one count of this clone. The rearrangement joins TRBV29-1 to TRBJ2-3; D perhaps matches TRBD1 (6 bases). The CDR3 length is 13 residues. V lost 6 bases and J 4 bases, leaving 14 bases between the germline ends. Per germline, CDR1 SQVTM and CDR2 ANQGSEA. CDR3: CSVLGGLADTQYF. In DNA, the CDR3 is TGCAGCGTCCTAGGGGGTTTAGCAGATACGCAGTATTTT.

The V gene is TRBV7-8, the J gene TRBJ1-1, with 7 nucleotides matching TRBD1. CDR1 SGHVS and CDR2 FQNEAQ come from the germline V gene. The CDR3 contains 17 residues. V shed 4 bases, J shed 1 base, and the junction held 12 bases outside the gene matches. DNA for the CDR3: TGTGCCAGCAGCTCATCGAGACAGGGTCCGAGGAACACTGAAGCTTTCTTT. As protein: CASSSSRQGPRNTEAFF.

Only one count was recorded for this clone. The chain joins TRBV30 to TRBJ2-5, with D uncertain. This CDR3 region has 12 residues. Trimming removed 3 bases from V and 3 bases from J, with 8 bases in between. Germline V gene data show CDR1 as GTSNPN and CDR2 as SVGIG (reference sequence). The CDR3 reads CAWSEMEETQYF. The CDR3 DNA reads TGTGCCTGGAGCGAGATGGAAGAGACCCAGTACTTC.

J is TRBJ2-3 and V is TRBV2; D possibly corresponds to TRBD2 (6 bases). Germline V gene lookup returns CDR1 SNHLY and CDR2 FYNNEI. The CDR3 runs 15 residues. The V end was cut by 6 bases, the J end by 1 base, with 14 bases between. CDR3: CASRSPGSGTDTQYF. DNA for the CDR3: TGTGCCAGCAGGTCCCCCGGGAGCGGCACAGATACGCAGTATTTT. Full variable domain (rest looked up from reference TRBV2 and TRBJ2-3): EPEVTQTPSHQVTQMGQEVILRCVPISNHLYFYWYRQILGQKVEFLVSFYNNEISEKSEIFDDQFSVERPDGSNFTLKIRSTKLEDSAMYFCASRSPGSGTDTQYFGPGTRLTVL.

The genes are TRBV7-9 and TRBJ2-1; no clear D gene. V lost 2 bases, J lost 2 bases, and 4 bases lay in between. The CDR3 is 13 residues long. CDR1 is SEHNR and CDR2 is FQNEAQ in the germline V gene (reference sequence). For the CDR3, the DNA is TGTGCCAGCAGCTTATTCACCTACAATGAGCAGTTCTTC. Protein product: CASSLFTYNEQFF.

The chain uses TRBV5-1 and TRBJ1-5; D gene uncertain. The germline V gene has CDR1 SGHRS and CDR2 YFSETQ. V was trimmed by 0 bases and J by 0 bases, leaving 7 bases between them. This CDR3 is built from 15 residues. The CDR3 DNA reads TGCGCCAGCAGCTTGGGAGATGATAGCAATCAGCCCCAGCATTTT. This translates into CASSLGDDSNQPQHF. Filled out from reference TRBV5-1 and TRBJ1-5, the complete variable domain reads KAGVTQTPRYLIKTRGQQVTLSCSPISGHRSVSWYQQTPGQGLQFLFEYFSETQRNKGNFPGRFSGRQFSNSRSEMNVSTLELGDSALYLCASSLGDDSNQPQHFGDGTRLSIL.